This T cell receptor (beta chain) was captured in a study of OX40 agonist ivuxolimab in advanced cancers. In the study overall: The drug used for patients, ivuxolimab, was an agonistic anti-OX40 (CD134) antibody.

Germline CDR1 and CDR2: LGHNA and YSLEER. The CDR3 extends over 15 amino acids. J gave up 5 bases and V 0 bases, and 3 bases lay outside the gene matches. A history of autoimmune disease or systemic immunosuppression excluded patients. Sequencing used immunoSEQ multiplex PCR; TCRdb keeps in-frame clones, though not all of them. The table records about 58,000 clones, 70% to 90% of them present only once. Specimen: CD4+ or CD8+ T cells sorted from blood, collected in a trial of the OX40 agonist ivuxolimab. The genes are TRBV4-3 and TRBJ1-5, with 8 bases fitting TRBD1. The clonotype comes from an adult with an advanced solid tumor such as melanoma, head and neck, liver or kidney cancer. CDR3 nucleotides: TGCGCCAGCAGCCAAGATCGGACAGGGTATCAGCCCCAGCATTTT. Translation gives CASSQDRTGYQPQHF.